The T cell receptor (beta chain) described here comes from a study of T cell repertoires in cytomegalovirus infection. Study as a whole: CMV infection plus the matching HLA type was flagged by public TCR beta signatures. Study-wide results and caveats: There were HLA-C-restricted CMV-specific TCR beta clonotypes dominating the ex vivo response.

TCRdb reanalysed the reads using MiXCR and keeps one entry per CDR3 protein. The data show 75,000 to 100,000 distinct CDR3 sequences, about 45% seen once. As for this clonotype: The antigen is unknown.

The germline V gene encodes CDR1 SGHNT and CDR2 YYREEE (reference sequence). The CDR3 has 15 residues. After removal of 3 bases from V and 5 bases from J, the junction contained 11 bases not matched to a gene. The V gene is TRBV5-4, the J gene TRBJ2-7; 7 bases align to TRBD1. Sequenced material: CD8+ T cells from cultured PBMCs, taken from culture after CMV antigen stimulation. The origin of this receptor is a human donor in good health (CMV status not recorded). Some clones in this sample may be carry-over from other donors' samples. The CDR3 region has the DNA TGTGCCAGCAGCTACCAACAGGGGATTAACGACGAGCAGTACTTC. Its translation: CASSYQQGINDEQYF.